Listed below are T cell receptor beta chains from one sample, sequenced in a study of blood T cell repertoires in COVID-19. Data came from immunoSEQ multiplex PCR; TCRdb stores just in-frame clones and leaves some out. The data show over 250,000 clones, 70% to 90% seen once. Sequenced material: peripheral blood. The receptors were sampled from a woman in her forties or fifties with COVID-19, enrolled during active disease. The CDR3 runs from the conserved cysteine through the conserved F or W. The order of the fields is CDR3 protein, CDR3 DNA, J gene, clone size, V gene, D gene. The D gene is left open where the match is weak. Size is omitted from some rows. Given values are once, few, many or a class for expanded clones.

CDR3 protein: CASSAEGRGTDTQYF
CDR3 DNA: TGTGCCAGCAGCGCGGAGGGCCGGGGCACAGATACGCAGTATTTT
J gene: TRBJ2-3
clone size: NA
V gene: TRBV6-4
D gene: NA

CDR3 protein: CATSRDRQGALGDYGYTF
CDR3 DNA: TGTGCCACCAGCAGAGATCGACAGGGGGCGTTGGGGGACTATGGCTACACCTTC
J gene: TRBJ1-2
clone size: NA
V gene: TRBV15
D gene: TRBD1

CDR3 protein: CASRQTGGVGETQYF
CDR3 DNA: TGTGCCAGCAGGCAAACAGGGGGCGTTGGGGAGACCCAGTACTTC
J gene: TRBJ2-5
clone size: NA
V gene: TRBV6-5
D gene: TRBD1

CDR3 protein: CSLRLAWETQYF
CDR3 DNA: TGCAGCCTCAGACTAGCGTGGGAGACCCAGTACTTC
J gene: TRBJ2-5
clone size: NA
V gene: TRBV29-1
D gene: TRBD2

CDR3 protein: CASSMSGRAPNEQFF
CDR3 DNA: TGTGCCAGTAGTATGAGCGGGAGGGCCCCAAATGAGCAGTTCTTC
J gene: TRBJ2-1
clone size: NA
V gene: TRBV19
D gene: TRBD2

CDR3 protein: CASSLGDYSNQPQHF
CDR3 DNA: TGTGCCAGCAGCTTAGGAGATTATAGCAATCAGCCCCAGCATTTT
J gene: TRBJ1-5
clone size: NA
V gene: TRBV7-2
D gene: NA

CDR3 protein: CASSLEGLSGNTIYF
CDR3 DNA: TGCGCCAGCAGCTTGGAGGGGCTAAGTGGAAACACCATATATTTT
J gene: TRBJ1-3
clone size: NA
V gene: TRBV5-1
D gene: NA

CDR3 protein: CASSGRDLRGYTF
CDR3 DNA: TGTGCCAGCAGCGGCCGGGACTTACGTGGCTACACCTTC
J gene: TRBJ1-2
clone size: once
V gene: TRBV9
D gene: NA

CDR3 protein: CASSPRTGSYNEQFF
CDR3 DNA: TGCGCCAGCAGCCCAAGGACAGGGTCCTACAATGAGCAGTTCTTC
J gene: TRBJ2-1
clone size: once
V gene: TRBV4-1
D gene: TRBD1

CDR3 protein: CASSLRGYSTDTQYF
CDR3 DNA: TGTGCCAGCAGCTTACGGGGTTATAGCACAGATACGCAGTATTTT
J gene: TRBJ2-3
clone size: NA
V gene: TRBV7-2
D gene: NA

CDR3 protein: CASSSLGKSGSPLHF
CDR3 DNA: TGTGCCAGCAGTTCATTGGGCAAGAGCGGTTCACCCCTCCACTTT
J gene: TRBJ1-6
clone size: NA
V gene: TRBV6-2/TRBV6-3
D gene: NA

CDR3 protein: CASSLQGARGYTF
CDR3 DNA: TGTGCCAGCAGCTTGCAGGGGGCGCGGGGCTACACCTTC
J gene: TRBJ1-2
clone size: NA
V gene: TRBV7-9
D gene: TRBD1

CDR3 protein: CASSKGTNKFSTDTQYF
CDR3 DNA: TGTGCCAGCAGCAAAGGTACCAACAAGTTTAGCACAGATACGCAGTATTTT
J gene: TRBJ2-3
clone size: NA
V gene: TRBV21-1
D gene: NA

CDR3 protein: CASSLATSIEQFF
CDR3 DNA: TGTGCCAGCAGTTTAGCGACTAGCATTGAGCAGTTCTTC
J gene: TRBJ2-1
clone size: NA
V gene: TRBV12-3/TRBV12-4
D gene: TRBD2

CDR3 protein: CASSPGPGTDTQYF
CDR3 DNA: TGTGCCAGCTCACCAGGTCCAGGCACAGATACGCAGTATTTT
J gene: TRBJ2-3
clone size: NA
V gene: TRBV18
D gene: NA

CDR3 protein: CAWSLTGGYGYTF
CDR3 DNA: TGTGCCTGGAGTCTAACAGGGGGCTATGGCTACACCTTC
J gene: TRBJ1-2
clone size: once
V gene: TRBV30
D gene: TRBD1

CDR3 protein: CASSRGMNTEAFF
CDR3 DNA: TGTGCCAGCAGTAGGGGTATGAACACTGAAGCTTTCTTT
J gene: TRBJ1-1
clone size: NA
V gene: TRBV6-5
D gene: NA

CDR3 protein: CASSRLAGDSYEQYF
CDR3 DNA: TGCGCCAGCAGTCGGCTAGCGGGAGACTCCTACGAGCAGTACTTC
J gene: TRBJ2-7
clone size: NA
V gene: TRBV5-1
D gene: TRBD2

CDR3 protein: CASSLVGTSGRGEQYF
CDR3 DNA: TGTGCCAGCAGCTTAGTAGGGACTAGCGGGAGAGGGGAGCAGTACTTC
J gene: TRBJ2-7
clone size: NA
V gene: TRBV7-2
D gene: TRBD2

CDR3 protein: CASSLAPSENSYEQYF
CDR3 DNA: TGCGCCAGCAGCTTGGCCCCTAGCGAGAACTCCTACGAGCAGTACTTC
J gene: TRBJ2-7
clone size: NA
V gene: TRBV5-1
D gene: NA

CDR3 protein: CAWSGRARNIQYF
CDR3 DNA: TGTGCCTGGAGCGGGAGGGCCCGAAACATTCAGTACTTC
J gene: TRBJ2-4
clone size: NA
V gene: TRBV30
D gene: TRBD2

CDR3 protein: CASSISGAGSYNEQFF
CDR3 DNA: TGTGCCAGTAGTATTTCCGGAGCCGGCTCCTACAATGAGCAGTTCTTC
J gene: TRBJ2-1
clone size: NA
V gene: TRBV19
D gene: NA

CDR3 protein: CASSLWRGSNTGELFF
CDR3 DNA: TGTGCCAGCAGCCTTTGGCGGGGTTCGAACACCGGGGAGCTGTTTTTT
J gene: TRBJ2-2
clone size: few
V gene: TRBV5-8
D gene: NA

CDR3 protein: CASSLEGVNQPQHF
CDR3 DNA: TGTGCCAGCAGCTTAGAGGGGGTGAATCAGCCCCAGCATTTT
J gene: TRBJ1-5
clone size: NA
V gene: TRBV7-9
D gene: NA

CDR3 protein: CASSLVGSGRTTGELFF
CDR3 DNA: TGCGCCAGCAGCTTGGTAGGCTCAGGGCGGACCACCGGGGAGCTGTTTTTT
J gene: TRBJ2-2
clone size: NA
V gene: TRBV5-1
D gene: NA

CDR3 protein: CASSSGTGVGGGYTF
CDR3 DNA: TGTGCCAGCAGCTCCGGGACAGGGGTAGGTGGTGGCTACACCTTC
J gene: TRBJ1-2
clone size: once
V gene: TRBV5-4
D gene: TRBD1

CDR3 protein: CASSLTGGTEAFF
CDR3 DNA: TGTGCCAGCAGCTTGACAGGGGGCACTGAAGCTTTCTTT
J gene: TRBJ1-1
clone size: NA
V gene: TRBV7-9
D gene: TRBD1

CDR3 protein: CASDTGNYGYTF
CDR3 DNA: TGTGCCAGTGATACAGGGAACTATGGCTACACCTTC
J gene: TRBJ1-2
clone size: NA
V gene: TRBV9
D gene: NA

CDR3 protein: CASRKTGVRYGYTF
CDR3 DNA: TGTGCCAGCAGAAAGACAGGGGTACGCTATGGCTACACCTTC
J gene: TRBJ1-2
clone size: NA
V gene: TRBV25-1
D gene: TRBD1

CDR3 protein: CASSPLPRETQYF
CDR3 DNA: TGTGCCAGCTCACCACTACCCAGAGAGACCCAGTACTTC
J gene: TRBJ2-5
clone size: NA
V gene: TRBV18
D gene: NA

CDR3 protein: CASSLRTGNQPQHF
CDR3 DNA: TGTGCCAGCAGCCTGAGGACAGGCAATCAGCCCCAGCATTTT
J gene: TRBJ1-5
clone size: NA
V gene: TRBV6-5
D gene: NA

CDR3 protein: CASSQGASFNYGYTF
CDR3 DNA: TGTGCCAGCAGCCAAGGGGCCTCCTTTAACTATGGCTACACCTTC
J gene: TRBJ1-2
clone size: NA
V gene: TRBV3-1/TRBV3-2
D gene: NA

CDR3 protein: CASSTTGGDYEQYF
CDR3 DNA: TGTGCCAGTAGTACTACAGGGGGCGATTACGAGCAGTACTTC
J gene: TRBJ2-7
clone size: NA
V gene: TRBV19
D gene: TRBD1

CDR3 protein: CASRTTGQGSGEQYF
CDR3 DNA: TGTGCCAGCAGAACAACGGGACAGGGATCGGGCGAGCAGTACTTC
J gene: TRBJ2-7
clone size: NA
V gene: TRBV7-8
D gene: TRBD1

CDR3 protein: CASTLSGLAKDTQYF
CDR3 DNA: TGTGCCAGCACCTTATCGGGACTAGCCAAAGATACGCAGTATTTT
J gene: TRBJ2-3
clone size: NA
V gene: TRBV2
D gene: TRBD2

CDR3 protein: CASRQHWGGYANTGELFF
CDR3 DNA: TGTGCCAGTCGGCAGCACTGGGGGGGGTACGCGAACACCGGGGAGCTGTTTTTT
J gene: TRBJ2-2
clone size: NA
V gene: TRBV19
D gene: TRBD2

CDR3 protein: CASSDIFGQGTDTQYF
CDR3 DNA: TGTGCCAGCAGCGATATTTTCGGACAGGGGACAGATACGCAGTATTTT
J gene: TRBJ2-3
clone size: NA
V gene: TRBV3-1/TRBV3-2
D gene: TRBD1

CDR3 protein: CASSRRTGNSYNEQFF
CDR3 DNA: TGTGCCAGCAGCAGACGGACTGGCAACTCCTACAATGAGCAGTTCTTC
J gene: TRBJ2-1
clone size: NA
V gene: TRBV7-8
D gene: NA

CDR3 protein: CASSQTFGSGEQFF
CDR3 DNA: TGTGCCAGCAGCCAGACTTTTGGTAGCGGTGAGCAGTTCTTC
J gene: TRBJ2-1
clone size: NA
V gene: TRBV13
D gene: NA

CDR3 protein: CASSGEWNSPLHF
CDR3 DNA: TGTGCCAGCTCGGGGGAGTGGAATTCACCCCTCCACTTT
J gene: TRBJ1-6
clone size: NA
V gene: TRBV27
D gene: NA

CDR3 protein: CSVVGRVRVEPQLYNEQFF
CDR3 DNA: TGCAGCGTTGTAGGCCGGGTAAGAGTTGAGCCCCAATTATACAATGAGCAGTTCTTC
J gene: TRBJ2-1
clone size: NA
V gene: TRBV29-1
D gene: NA

CDR3 protein: CASRASGWGNEQFF
CDR3 DNA: TGTGCCAGCAGGGCTAGCGGGTGGGGGAATGAGCAGTTCTTC
J gene: TRBJ2-1
clone size: NA
V gene: TRBV7-2
D gene: TRBD2

CDR3 protein: CASYGHVAGPTYNEQFF
CDR3 DNA: TGCGCCAGCTATGGGCATGTAGCGGGCCCAACCTACAATGAGCAGTTCTTC
J gene: TRBJ2-1
clone size: NA
V gene: TRBV10-2
D gene: TRBD2

CDR3 protein: CASSRNLNSPLHF
CDR3 DNA: TGTGCCAGCAGCCGTAATTTAAATTCACCCCTCCACTTT
J gene: TRBJ1-6
clone size: NA
V gene: TRBV14
D gene: NA

CDR3 protein: CASSPVGSIPRGEQFF
CDR3 DNA: TGTGCCAGCAGTCCCGTAGGCTCAATTCCGAGAGGTGAGCAGTTCTTC
J gene: TRBJ2-1
clone size: NA
V gene: TRBV6-2/TRBV6-3
D gene: NA

CDR3 protein: CASSTSGGQDSPLHF
CDR3 DNA: TGTGCCAGCAGCACCTCAGGGGGCCAGGATTCACCCCTCCACTTT
J gene: TRBJ1-6
clone size: NA
V gene: TRBV7-9
D gene: TRBD1

CDR3 protein: CASSQDLVGGSSGNTIYF
CDR3 DNA: TGCGCCAGCAGCCAAGATCTAGTTGGGGGCTCCTCTGGAAACACCATATATTTT
J gene: TRBJ1-3
clone size: NA
V gene: TRBV4-3
D gene: NA

CDR3 protein: CASSYYPGGSNTGELFF
CDR3 DNA: TGTGCCAGCAGTTACTATCCGGGAGGCTCGAACACCGGGGAGCTGTTTTTT
J gene: TRBJ2-2
clone size: NA
V gene: TRBV6-2/TRBV6-3
D gene: TRBD2

CDR3 protein: CASSLQGHYEQYF
CDR3 DNA: TGTGCCAGCAGCTTACAGGGGCACTACGAGCAGTACTTC
J gene: TRBJ2-7
clone size: NA
V gene: TRBV27
D gene: TRBD1

CDR3 protein: CASSLGGGNSPLHF
CDR3 DNA: TGTGCCAGCAGCTTGGGAGGGGGAAATTCACCCCTCCACTTT
J gene: TRBJ1-6
clone size: NA
V gene: TRBV5-6
D gene: NA

CDR3 protein: CASKQGADEQYF
CDR3 DNA: TGTGCCAGCAAACAGGGGGCGGACGAGCAGTACTTC
J gene: TRBJ2-7
clone size: NA
V gene: TRBV5-4
D gene: TRBD1

CDR3 protein: CASSFRRGNTEAFF
CDR3 DNA: TGTGCCAGCAGTTTTCGGAGGGGGAACACTGAAGCTTTCTTT
J gene: TRBJ1-1
clone size: NA
V gene: TRBV6-5
D gene: NA

CDR3 protein: CASSPRTSGRARETQYF
CDR3 DNA: TGTGCCAGCAGCCCAAGGACTAGCGGGAGGGCTCGTGAGACCCAGTACTTC
J gene: TRBJ2-5
clone size: NA
V gene: TRBV11-3
D gene: TRBD2

CDR3 protein: CASSPRRGQYNEQFF
CDR3 DNA: TGTGCCAGCAGCCCCCGTAGGGGGCAATACAATGAGCAGTTCTTC
J gene: TRBJ2-1
clone size: NA
V gene: TRBV7-9
D gene: TRBD1

CDR3 protein: CASSEGAGASGELFF
CDR3 DNA: TGTGCCAGCAGCGAAGGAGCGGGAGCTTCCGGGGAGCTGTTTTTT
J gene: TRBJ2-2
clone size: NA
V gene: TRBV7-8
D gene: TRBD2

CDR3 protein: CASSPNRGVVHEQYF
CDR3 DNA: TGCGCCAGCAGCCCCAACAGGGGAGTGGTCCACGAGCAGTACTTC
J gene: TRBJ2-7
clone size: NA
V gene: TRBV4-3
D gene: TRBD1

CDR3 protein: CASSLDRVTRETQYF
CDR3 DNA: TGTGCCAGCAGCTTAGACCGAGTAACGCGAGAGACCCAGTACTTC
J gene: TRBJ2-5
clone size: few
V gene: TRBV7-2
D gene: NA

CDR3 protein: CASSFLPTNEKLFF
CDR3 DNA: TGTGCCAGCAGCTTTCTCCCAACTAATGAAAAACTGTTTTTT
J gene: TRBJ1-4
clone size: NA
V gene: TRBV7-2
D gene: NA

CDR3 protein: CAWSAGSSNEKLFF
CDR3 DNA: TGTGCCTGGAGTGCGGGATCGAGTAATGAAAAACTGTTTTTT
J gene: TRBJ1-4
clone size: NA
V gene: TRBV30
D gene: NA

CDR3 protein: CASSHPGTYEQYF
CDR3 DNA: TGCGCCAGCAGCCACCCTGGGACATACGAGCAGTACTTC
J gene: TRBJ2-7
clone size: once
V gene: TRBV4-1
D gene: NA